Detailed here is one T cell receptor beta chain. What it binds is unknown. The assay was immunoSEQ multiplex PCR, and TCRdb's table has in-frame clones only and misses some. The sample has around 250,000 clones, 70% seen once. The sample originates from a study of cytotoxic CD8 clonotypes in ibrutinib-treated CLL. Background on the study: The cohort had some 10 relapsed/refractory and over 14 treatment-naive patients, 17 IGHV unmutated. Study-wide results and limits: Clonality increased with ibrutinib response but returned toward baseline at progression. Public clonotypes, rarely seen, contracted or held steady on treatment.

Approximately 2.2 micrograms of genomic DNA came from cryopreserved PBMCs for TCR beta libraries. The sequence came from a human donor with chronic lymphocytic leukemia. Sequenced here: PBMCs, sampled after 24 months of ibrutinib treatment.

In DNA, the CDR3 is TGTGCCAGCAGCTTCTCGTCAAGGCAGGAAAAACTGTTTTTT. Its protein product is CASSFSSRQEKLFF. The chain has TRBV7-6 and TRBJ1-4; D call uncertain. Germline V gene lookup returns CDR1 SGHVS and CDR2 FNYEAQ. CDR3 size: 14 residues. V shed 3 bases and J shed 8 bases, with 13 bases lying between them.